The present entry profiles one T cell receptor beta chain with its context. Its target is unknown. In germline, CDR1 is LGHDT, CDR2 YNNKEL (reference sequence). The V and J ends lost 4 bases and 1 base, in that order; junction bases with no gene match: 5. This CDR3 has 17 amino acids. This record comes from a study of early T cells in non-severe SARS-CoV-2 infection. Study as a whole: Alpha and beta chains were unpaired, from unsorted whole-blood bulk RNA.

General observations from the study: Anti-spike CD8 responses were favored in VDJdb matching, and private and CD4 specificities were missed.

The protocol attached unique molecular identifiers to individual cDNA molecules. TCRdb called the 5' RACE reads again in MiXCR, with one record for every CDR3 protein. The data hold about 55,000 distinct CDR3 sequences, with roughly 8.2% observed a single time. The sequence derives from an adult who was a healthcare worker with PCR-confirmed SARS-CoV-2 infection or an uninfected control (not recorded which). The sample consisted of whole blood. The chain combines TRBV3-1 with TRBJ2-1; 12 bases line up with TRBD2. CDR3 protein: CASSPSGGAWSYNEQFF. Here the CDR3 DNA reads TGTGCCAGCAGCCCTAGCGGGGGGGCATGGTCCTACAATGAGCAGTTCTTC.